These 21 T cell receptor beta chains originate from one sample sequenced in a study of cytomegalovirus exposure and HLA in healthy donors. The PCR made use of 60 Vbeta and 13 Jbeta primers. The protocol was immunoSEQ multiplex PCR, while the TCRdb copy is restricted to in-frame clones and leaves out a portion. Altogether over 110,000 clones are present, over 75% being singletons, with the ten largest covering 2.5%. Specimen: PBMCs. The receptors stem from a male donor in good health and CMV-seronegative.

This clone appeared once. This chain links TRBV5-4 with TRBJ1-5, with D perhaps TRBD1 (5 bases). This CDR3 contains 14 residues. Between the trimmed V and J ends, which lost 4 bases and 2 bases, there was a span of 10 bases. Germline-derived CDR1 and CDR2 are SGHNT and YYREEE (reference sequence). The CDR3 is CASSVWGGNQPQHF. The DNA for the CDR3 is TGTGCCAGCAGCGTGTGGGGGGGCAATCAGCCCCAGCATTTT.

The V gene is TRBV7-8, the J gene TRBJ2-2, with unresolved D. The germline gives CDR1 SGHVS, CDR2 FQNEAQ. This CDR3 has 15 amino acids. Trimming left V 4 bases short and J 2 bases short, with 11 bases between. The CDR3 DNA reads as TGTGCCAGCAGCTCCCTCTCACACAACACCGGGGAGCTGTTTTTT. This translates into CASSSLSHNTGELFF.

This clone was detected only once. V is TRBV6-5 and J is TRBJ1-1, with a weak D call TRBD1 (6 bases). Germline V gives CDR1 MNHEY, CDR2 SVGAGI. Trimming pared 0 bases from V and 2 bases from J, leaving 10 bases between. CDR3 length: 15 residues. CDR3 in DNA: TGTGCCAGCAGTTACTCGACGACAGGAAACACTGAAGCTTTCTTT. Encoded protein: CASSYSTTGNTEAFF.

This clone was detected a few times. The chain carries TRBV29-1 and TRBJ2-2, with a weak D call TRBD1 (6 bases). Germline CDR1 is SQVTM and CDR2 is ANQGSEA. CDR3 length: 14 residues. Trimming removed 5 bases at V and 0 bases at J, with 10 bases between. CDR3 sequence reads: CSVRDRPNTGELFF. CDR3 coding DNA: TGCAGCGTTCGCGACAGGCCGAACACCGGGGAGCTGTTTTTT.

The gene calls are TRBV5-1 and TRBJ2-5; perhaps TRBD1 as D (5 bases). This CDR3 comprises 15 residues. Germline CDR1 reads SGHRS; CDR2 reads YFSETQ. Trimming removed 2 bases from V and 8 bases from J, with 19 bases in between. The CDR3 loop reads CASSLEDNVYETQYF. In DNA, the CDR3 is TGCGCCAGCAGCTTAGAGGACAACGTATATGAAACCCAGTACTTC.

The sample holds a few counts of this clone. The chain is built from TRBV5-5 and TRBJ1-2, with D perhaps matching TRBD1 (6 bases). The CDR3 runs 13 residues. V gave up 4 bases and J gave up 7 bases, with 14 bases separating them. Germline loops: CDR1 SGHKS, CDR2 YYEKEE (reference sequence). The CDR3 DNA follows: TGTGCCAGCAGCGAGGGGGGGCACGGTGGCTACACCTTC. It codes for CASSEGGHGGYTF.

The chain employs TRBV4-1 and TRBJ2-3; unclear D gene. CDR1 and CDR2 (germline): MGHRA, YSYEKL. The CDR3 contains 13 residues. V gave up 4 bases and J gave up 3 bases, with 8 bases separating them. CDR3 loop: CASSLRGTDTQYF. CDR3 DNA sequence: TGCGCCAGCAGCCTAAGAGGTACAGATACGCAGTATTTT.

This clone occurred a few times. The J gene is TRBJ2-3, the V gene TRBV6-5; D gene ambiguous. Germline CDR1 and CDR2: MNHEY and SVGAGI. The V gene lost 4 bases and the J gene lost 7 bases, with 6 bases spanning the gap. This CDR3 is 11 amino acids long. This CDR3 is CASSFGYTQYF. Written as DNA, the CDR3 is TGTGCCAGCAGTTTCGGGTATACGCAGTATTTT.

V is TRBV7-2 and J is TRBJ1-5, with TRBD1 matching 9 bases. The CDR3 totals 16 residues. V shed 1 base, J shed 3 bases, and the junction held 4 bases outside the gene matches. CDR1 SGHTA and CDR2 FQGNSA come from the germline V gene. The CDR3 spells CASSLGTGDYNQPQHF. The CDR3 DNA reads TGTGCCAGCAGCTTAGGGACAGGGGACTACAATCAGCCCCAGCATTTT. The full variable domain, completed using reference TRBV7-2 and TRBJ1-5, is GAGVSQSPSNKVTEKGKDVELRCDPISGHTALYWYRQSLGQGLEFLIYFQGNSAPDKSGLPSDRFSAERTGGSVSTLTIQRTQQEDSAVYLCASSLGTGDYNQPQHFGDGTRLSIL.

The chain uses TRBV7-7 and TRBJ1-5; 7 bases are shared with TRBD1. V dropped 11 bases and J dropped 4; count of bases not matched to a gene: 14. Germline CDR1 SSHAT, CDR2 FNYEAQ (reference sequence). This CDR3 is built from 15 residues. The CDR3 nucleotides read TGTGCCCCTCCCCGAGATAGGGGGCTGAATCAGCCCCAGCATTTT. This codes for CAPPRDRGLNQPQHF.

Here the CDR3 reads CASPRWADTQYF. The CDR3 bases are TGTGCCTCCCCGAGGTGGGCAGATACGCAGTATTTT. The V call is TRBV6-4, the J call TRBJ2-3; no clear D. The V end lost 11 bases, the J end lost 4 bases, and 13 bases lay between the germline ends. The CDR3 loop spans 12 amino acids. The germline CDR1 and CDR2 sequences are MRHNA and SNTAGT.

This clone turned up a few times. The V and J genes are TRBV5-4 and TRBJ2-5; TRBD2 matches 10 bases. The ends lost 0 bases at V and 5 bases at J; junction bases unmatched: 13. The CDR3 is 18 residues long. The germline V gene encodes CDR1 SGHNT and CDR2 YYREEE (reference sequence). The CDR3 DNA follows: TGTGCCAGCAGCTTGGCCTCTTCAGCGGGAGGGCCTGGGGAGACCCAGTACTTC. As protein: CASSLASSAGGPGETQYF.

This clone showed up just once. CDR3 protein: CASSYVAGEYNEQFF. CDR3 sequence (DNA): TGTGCCAGCAGTTACGTAGCGGGAGAGTACAATGAGCAGTTCTTC. The chain is built from TRBV7-9 and TRBJ2-1, with 9 bases identical to TRBD2. The V and J ends lost 6 bases and 4 bases, in that order; junction bases with no gene match: 7. Germline V gene data show CDR1 as SEHNR and CDR2 as FQNEAQ (reference sequence). This CDR3 is built from 15 residues.

Concerning this clone: The DNA is omitted, as the CDR3 cannot be located on it reliably, and the CDR3 follows TCRdb's listing. This chain connects TRBV2 to TRBJ2-7; the table's D call of TRBD1 was not tested on the DNA. CDR1 is SNHLY and CDR2 is FYNNEI in the germline V gene. The CDR3 has 14 amino acids, counting both end residues. CDR3 sequence reads: CASSTSGHLHEQYF.

The chain employs TRBV7-2 and TRBJ2-1; no definite D call. The CDR3 has 13 residues. V lost 5 bases, J lost 7 bases, and 12 bases lay in between. In germline, CDR1 is SGHTA, CDR2 FQGNSA. The CDR3 spells CASSGLPVNEQFF. CDR3 nucleotides: TGTGCCAGCAGCGGGCTCCCGGTGAATGAGCAGTTCTTC.

The chain employs TRBV19 and TRBJ1-3; the D gene is possibly TRBD1 (5 bases). The CDR3 runs to 16 residues. V shed 3 bases and J shed 1 base, with 13 bases lying between them. Germline V gene sequence: CDR1 LNHDA, CDR2 SQIVND (reference sequence). The CDR3 DNA reads as TGTGCCAGTAGTATTTCACAGGCCTATTCTGGAAACACCATATATTTT. This gives the protein CASSISQAYSGNTIYF.

This clone was counted only a few times. The chain employs TRBV5-1 and TRBJ2-5, with D maybe TRBD1 (6 bases). The V gene's germline CDR1 is SGHRS and CDR2 YFSETQ. The V end lost 0 bases, the J end lost 1 base, and 13 bases lay between the germline ends. The CDR3 totals 16 residues. CDR3 nucleotides: TGCGCCAGCAGCTTGGTCCAGGGGAGAGCCCAAGAGACCCAGTACTTC. Encoded protein: CASSLVQGRAQETQYF.

This clone was picked up a small number of times. This rearrangement joins TRBV6-5 to TRBJ2-1; D is possibly TRBD1 (6 bases). The V end was cut by 2 bases, the J end by 12 bases, with 14 bases between. The V gene's germline CDR1 is MNHEY and CDR2 SVGAGI. The CDR3 runs to 13 residues. CDR3 amino acids: CASSYGIGGAQFF. CDR3 sequence (DNA): TGTGCCAGCAGTTACGGTATAGGGGGTGCGCAGTTCTTC.

The chain joins TRBV4-1 to TRBJ2-7; D perhaps matches TRBD2 (5 bases). The CDR3 is made up of 13 amino acids. The V end lost 6 bases, the J end lost 3 bases, and 12 bases lay between the germline ends. CDR1 and CDR2 (germline): MGHRA, YSYEKL. CDR3 loop: CASSNLGSYEQYF. Here the CDR3 DNA reads TGCGCCAGCAGTAACCTGGGGAGCTACGAGCAGTACTTC.

The chain carries TRBV6-6 and TRBJ2-3; D might be TRBD1 (6 bases). The CDR3 runs to 16 residues. Trimming removed 0 bases from V and 2 bases from J, with 12 bases in between. CDR1 is MNHNY and CDR2 is SVGAGI in the germline V gene (reference sequence). CDR3 in amino acids: CASSYSGQIATDTQYF. The CDR3 DNA reads TGTGCCAGCAGTTACTCAGGACAGATAGCCACAGATACGCAGTATTTT.

Only one count was recorded for this clone. This chain joins TRBV7-9 and TRBJ2-1; TRBD2 matches 7 bases. J was trimmed by 10 bases and V by 4 bases; bases with no gene match: 4. CDR1 and CDR2 from the germline V gene are SEHNR and FQNEAQ (reference sequence). This CDR3 is 12 amino acids long. CDR3 nucleotides: TGTGCCAGCAGCTGGGGGGAGGGGGAGCAGTTCTTC. Translated: CASSWGEGEQFF.